Each of the 2 T cell receptor beta chains below was sequenced from the same sample in a study of T cell responses to AZD1222 COVID-19 vaccine. The protocol was immunoSEQ multiplex PCR, while the TCRdb copy is restricted to in-frame clones and leaves out a portion. The table shows some 160,000 clones, with 91% occurring only once. The material sequenced was peripheral blood, taken on day 0 of AZD1222 vaccination. Receptors were obtained from an adult in good health.

V is TRBV28 and J is TRBJ1-1; D ambiguous. The V end lost 3 bases, the J end lost 5 bases, and 19 bases lay between the germline ends. Germline CDR1 is MDHEN and CDR2 is SYDVKM. The CDR3 totals 16 residues. The CDR3 protein is CASSFRQQLRITEAFF. The CDR3 DNA reads as TGTGCCAGCAGTTTTCGGCAGCAGCTTCGGATTACTGAAGCTTTCTTT.

V usage is TRBV7-8 and J usage is TRBJ2-1; 8 bases align to TRBD2. CDR1 and CDR2 from the germline V gene are SGHVS and FQNEAQ. CDR3 length equals 16 residues. Unmatched junction bases numbered 9, after V lost 0 bases and J lost 8 bases. Here the CDR3 DNA reads TGTGCCAGCAGCTTAGCCCTCATGGGACTAGGCCATGAGCAGTTCTTC. This translates into CASSLALMGLGHEQFF.